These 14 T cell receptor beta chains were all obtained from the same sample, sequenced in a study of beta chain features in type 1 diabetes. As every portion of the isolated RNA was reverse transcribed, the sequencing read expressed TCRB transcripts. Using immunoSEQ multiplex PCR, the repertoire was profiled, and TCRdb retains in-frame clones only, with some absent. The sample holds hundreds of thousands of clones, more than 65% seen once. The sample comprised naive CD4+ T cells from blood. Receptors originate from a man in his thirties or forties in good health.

CDR3 DNA sequence: TGTGCCAGCAGCTTAGAGCGACAGAGCCCTTTCTTT. Amino acids: CASSLERQSPFF. The chain employs TRBV7-9 and TRBJ1-1, with D perhaps matching TRBD1 (5 bases). Germline lookup yields CDR1 SEHNR and CDR2 FQNEAQ (reference sequence). The CDR3 has 12 amino acids. V was cut by 1 base and J by 12 bases, with 12 bases left in between.

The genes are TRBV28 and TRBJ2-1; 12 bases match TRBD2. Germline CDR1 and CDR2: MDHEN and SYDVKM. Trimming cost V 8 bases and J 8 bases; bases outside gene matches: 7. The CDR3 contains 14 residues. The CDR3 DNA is TGTGCCAGCGGAAGGAGACTAGCGGGAGATGAGCAGTTCTTC. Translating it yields CASGRRLAGDEQFF.

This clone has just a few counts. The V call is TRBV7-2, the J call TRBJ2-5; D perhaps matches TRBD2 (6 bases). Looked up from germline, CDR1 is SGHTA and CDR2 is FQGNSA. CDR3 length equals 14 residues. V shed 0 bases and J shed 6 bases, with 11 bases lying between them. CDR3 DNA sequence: TGTGCCAGCAGCTTAGCTAGCGGACGGAAGACCCAGTACTTC. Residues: CASSLASGRKTQYF.

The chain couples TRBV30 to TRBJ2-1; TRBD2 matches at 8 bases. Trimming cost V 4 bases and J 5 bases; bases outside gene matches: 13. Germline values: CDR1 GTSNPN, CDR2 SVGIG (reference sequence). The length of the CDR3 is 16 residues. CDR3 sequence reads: CAWKAQRGSPHNEQFF. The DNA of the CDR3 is TGTGCCTGGAAGGCCCAGCGGGGGTCCCCCCACAATGAGCAGTTCTTC.

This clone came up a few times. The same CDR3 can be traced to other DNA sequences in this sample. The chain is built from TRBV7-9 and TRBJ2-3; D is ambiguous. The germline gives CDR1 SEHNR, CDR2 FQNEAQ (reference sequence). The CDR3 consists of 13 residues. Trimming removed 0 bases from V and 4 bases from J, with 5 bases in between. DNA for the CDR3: TGTGCCAGCAGCTTAGCGGGGTCAGATACGCAGTATTTT. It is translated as CASSLAGSDTQYF.

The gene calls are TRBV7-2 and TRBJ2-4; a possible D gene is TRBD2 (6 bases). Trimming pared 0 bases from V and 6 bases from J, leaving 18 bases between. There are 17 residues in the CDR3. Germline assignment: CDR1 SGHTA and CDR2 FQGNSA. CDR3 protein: CASSLAPWSLARNIQYF. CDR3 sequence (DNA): TGTGCCAGCAGCTTAGCGCCGTGGAGCCTAGCGAGAAACATTCAGTACTTC.

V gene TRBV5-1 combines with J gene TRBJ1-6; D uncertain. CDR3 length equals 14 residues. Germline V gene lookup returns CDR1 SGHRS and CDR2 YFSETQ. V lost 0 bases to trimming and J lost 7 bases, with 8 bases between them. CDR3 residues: CASSLEPANSPLHF. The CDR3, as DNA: TGCGCCAGCAGCTTGGAGCCAGCAAATTCACCCCTCCACTTT.

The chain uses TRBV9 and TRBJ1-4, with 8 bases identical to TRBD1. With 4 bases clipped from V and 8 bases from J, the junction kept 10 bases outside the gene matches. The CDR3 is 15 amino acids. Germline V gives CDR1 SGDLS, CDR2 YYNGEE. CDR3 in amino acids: CASSPRGDRGEKLFF. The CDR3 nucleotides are TGTGCCAGCAGCCCCCGCGGAGACAGGGGCGAAAAACTGTTTTTT.

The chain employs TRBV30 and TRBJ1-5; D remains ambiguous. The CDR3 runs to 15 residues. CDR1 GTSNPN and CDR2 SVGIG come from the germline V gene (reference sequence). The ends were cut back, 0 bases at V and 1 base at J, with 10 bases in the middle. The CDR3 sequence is CAWSVALGSNQPQHF. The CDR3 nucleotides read TGTGCCTGGAGTGTTGCTTTGGGAAGCAATCAGCCCCAGCATTTT. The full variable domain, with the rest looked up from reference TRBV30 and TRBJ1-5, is SQTIHQWPATLVQPVGSPLSLECTVEGTSNPNLYWYRQAAGRGLQLLFYSVGIGQISSEVPQNLSASRPQDRQFILSSKKLLLSDSGFYLCAWSVALGSNQPQHFGDGTRLSIL.

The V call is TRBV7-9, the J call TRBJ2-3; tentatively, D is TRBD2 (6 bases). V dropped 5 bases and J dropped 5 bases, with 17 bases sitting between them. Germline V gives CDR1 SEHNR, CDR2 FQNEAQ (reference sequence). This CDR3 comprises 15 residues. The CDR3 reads CASSVPAGTRDTQYF. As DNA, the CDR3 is TGTGCCAGCAGCGTCCCAGCGGGTACTAGAGATACGCAGTATTTT.

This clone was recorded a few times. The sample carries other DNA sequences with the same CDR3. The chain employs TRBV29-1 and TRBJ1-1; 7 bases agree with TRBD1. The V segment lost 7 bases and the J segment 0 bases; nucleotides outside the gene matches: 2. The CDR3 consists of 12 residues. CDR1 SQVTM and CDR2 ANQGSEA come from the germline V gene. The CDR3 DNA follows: TGCAGCGGGGGACAGATGAACACTGAAGCTTTCTTT. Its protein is CSGGQMNTEAFF.

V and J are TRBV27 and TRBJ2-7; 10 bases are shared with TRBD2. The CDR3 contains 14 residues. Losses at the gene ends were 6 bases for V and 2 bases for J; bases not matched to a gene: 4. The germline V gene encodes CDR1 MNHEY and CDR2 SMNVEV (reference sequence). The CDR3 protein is CASSLSGRAYEQYF. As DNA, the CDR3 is TGTGCCAGCAGCCTCAGCGGGAGGGCCTACGAGCAGTACTTC.

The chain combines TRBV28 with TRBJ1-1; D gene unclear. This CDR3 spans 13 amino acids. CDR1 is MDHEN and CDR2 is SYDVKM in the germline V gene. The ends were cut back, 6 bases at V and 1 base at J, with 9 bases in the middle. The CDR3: CASRTDWNTEAFF. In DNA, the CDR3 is TGTGCCAGCAGGACTGACTGGAACACTGAAGCTTTCTTT.

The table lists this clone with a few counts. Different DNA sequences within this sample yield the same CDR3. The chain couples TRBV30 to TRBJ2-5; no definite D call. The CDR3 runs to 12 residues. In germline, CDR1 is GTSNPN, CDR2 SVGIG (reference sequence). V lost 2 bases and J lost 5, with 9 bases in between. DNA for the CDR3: TGTGCCTGGAGTTTGGGGAAGGAGACCCAGTACTTC. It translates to CAWSLGKETQYF. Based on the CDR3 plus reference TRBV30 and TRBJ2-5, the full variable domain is SQTIHQWPATLVQPVGSPLSLECTVEGTSNPNLYWYRQAAGRGLQLLFYSVGIGQISSEVPQNLSASRPQDRQFILSSKKLLLSDSGFYLCAWSLGKETQYFGPGTRLLVL.